A single sample gave rise to the 15 T cell receptor beta chains below, sequenced in a study of spatial heterogeneity in lung cancer. TCRdb independently ran MiXCR on the 5' RACE reads; one entry per CDR3 protein. The sample contains almost 75,000 distinct CDR3 sequences, 13% of which appear only once. The time point is: sample taken at primary tumor resection. Researchers sequenced whole RNA taken from tumor, nontumor lung or frozen PBMC without sorting. Sequencing used PBMCs, obtained at surgery. These receptors were collected from a male donor with early-stage non-small cell lung cancer.

There are a few counts of this clonotype. V gene TRBV5-1 combines with J gene TRBJ1-5, with D possibly being TRBD1 (6 bases). The V end lost 7 bases, the J end lost 3 bases, and 11 bases lay between the germline ends. Germline V gene data show CDR1 as SGHRS and CDR2 as YFSETQ. CDR3 size: 13 residues. The CDR3 spells CASSRGANQPQHF. In DNA form, the CDR3 reads TGCGCCAGCTCCCGGGGGGCCAATCAGCCCCAGCATTTT.

About this clonotype itself: The junction departs from germline at one end; a sequencing error may be responsible. The chain employs TRBV5-1 and TRBJ2-1; 8 nucleotides match TRBD2. The CDR3 is 14 residues long. Per germline, CDR1 SGHRS and CDR2 YFSETQ. CDR3 sequence reads: CASSQTSANNEQFF. CDR3 nucleotide sequence: TGTGCCAGCAGCCAGACTAGCGCCAACAATGAGCAGTTCTTC.

The chain carries TRBV30 and TRBJ2-3; tentatively, D is TRBD2 (5 bases). V was shortened by 2 bases and J by 2 bases, with 14 bases between the two germline ends. The CDR3 runs to 15 residues. The germline gives CDR1 GTSNPN, CDR2 SVGIG (reference sequence). The CDR3 DNA reads as TGTGCCTGGAGTAGTGGGTTAGCGATCACAGATACGCAGTATTTT. Translation: CAWSSGLAITDTQYF.

This clonotype was observed at least ten times. This rearrangement joins TRBV27 to TRBJ2-7; TRBD2 is a possible D gene (5 bases). The CDR3 has 14 residues. Trimming took 2 bases from V and 2 from J, leaving 10 bases between them. The germline V gene encodes CDR1 MNHEY and CDR2 SMNVEV (reference sequence). The CDR3 loop reads CASSLLGVAYEQYF. The CDR3 DNA reads TGTGCCAGCAGTTTACTCGGGGTAGCCTACGAGCAGTACTTC.

The chain employs TRBV4-3 and TRBJ2-5; 7 bases line up with TRBD2. Germline V gene sequence: CDR1 LGHNA, CDR2 YSLEER. Trimming removed 5 bases from V and 2 bases from J; junction bases left unmatched: 8. The CDR3 is 15 residues long. The chain's CDR3 is CASSSRSGIQETQYF. The CDR3 DNA sequence: TGCGCCAGCAGCAGCCGAAGCGGGATACAAGAGACCCAGTACTTC.

In this sample, this clonotype turned up a few times. CDR3 region: CAISDLWGDTGNTIYF. Here the CDR3 DNA reads TGTGCCATCAGTGATCTATGGGGGGATACTGGAAACACCATATATTTT. This rearrangement joins TRBV10-3 to TRBJ1-3, with D perhaps TRBD1 (5 bases). The V end was cut by 3 bases, the J end by 2 bases, with 14 bases between. Germline assignment: CDR1 ENHRY and CDR2 SYGVKD. The CDR3 has 16 amino acids.

This clonotype came up a few times. The chain employs TRBV7-9 and TRBJ2-1; TRBD2 matches 10 bases. Germline lookup yields CDR1 SEHNR and CDR2 FQNEAQ (reference sequence). The V segment lost 6 bases and the J segment 2 bases; nucleotides outside the gene matches: 1. The CDR3 extends over 14 amino acids. The CDR3 DNA sequence: TGTGCCAGCAGTCTAGCGGGGGCCTACAATGAGCAGTTCTTC. This translates into CASSLAGAYNEQFF.

Here the CDR3 reads CASSSQLQGANTGELFF. The CDR3 region has the DNA TGTGCCAGCAGTTCCCAACTACAGGGGGCAAACACCGGGGAGCTGTTTTTT. The chain has TRBV28 and TRBJ2-2; 9 nucleotides align to TRBD1. Germline CDR1 reads MDHEN; CDR2 reads SYDVKM. Losses at the gene ends were 4 bases for V and 2 bases for J; bases not matched to a gene: 8. This CDR3 is 17 amino acids long.

This clonotype has a count of ten or more. This chain links TRBV29-1 with TRBJ2-7, with D perhaps TRBD1 (7 bases). The germline gives CDR1 SQVTM, CDR2 ANQGSEA. The V end was cut by 8 bases, the J end by 9 bases, with 17 bases between. The CDR3 covers 11 residues. DNA of the CDR3: TGCAGCTACCAGGGGGGATCAGGGCAGTACTTC. Translated, it gives CSYQGGSGQYF.

This clonotype came up a few times. V is TRBV12-3 or TRBV12-4 and J is TRBJ1-5; 11 nucleotides align to TRBD1. The CDR3 contains 16 residues. The V and J ends lost 2 bases and 13 bases, in that order; junction bases with no gene match: 13. The CDR3 spells CASSLRAGQGAAGQHF. In nucleotides, the CDR3 is TGTGCCAGCAGTTTACGGGCCGGACAGGGGGCCGCTGGGCAGCATTTT.

This clonotype showed up just a few times. This chain uses TRBV5-1 with TRBJ1-1; TRBD1 might be the D (6 bases). The V end was cut by 3 bases, the J end by 2 bases, with 8 bases between. Germline V gives CDR1 SGHRS, CDR2 YFSETQ. The CDR3 has 13 residues. The CDR3 spells CASSSDSNTEAFF. CDR3 in DNA: TGCGCCAGCAGCTCGGACAGTAACACTGAAGCTTTCTTT.

This clonotype was found a few times. This sequence joins TRBV6-2 or TRBV6-3 and TRBJ1-2; 8 bases are a match to TRBD1. J was trimmed by 0 bases and V by 10 bases; bases with no gene match: 7. Germline V gene lookup returns CDR1 MNHEY and CDR2 SVGEGT. The CDR3 consists of 14 residues. The CDR3 protein is CATRRTGTNYGYTF. The CDR3 region has the DNA TGTGCCACCAGACGGACAGGGACTAACTATGGCTACACCTTC.

V and J are TRBV10-1 and TRBJ2-2; TRBD1 aligns across 7 bases. CDR3 length equals 13 residues. V dropped 6 bases and J dropped 6; count of bases not matched to a gene: 4. Germline V gene sequence: CDR1 WNHNN, CDR2 SYGVQD (reference sequence). Here the CDR3 reads CASREDRAGELFF. The CDR3 coding sequence is TGCGCCAGCAGGGAAGACAGGGCCGGGGAGCTGTTTTTT.

The chain joins TRBV7-8 to TRBJ2-7, with 15 bases that match TRBD2. Germline V gene lookup returns CDR1 SGHVS and CDR2 FQNEAQ. After removal of 5 bases from V and 5 bases from J, the junction contained 4 bases not matched to a gene. The CDR3 has 15 residues. The CDR3: CASSPGTSGRHEQYF. Written as DNA, the CDR3 is TGTGCCAGCAGCCCCGGGACTAGCGGGAGGCACGAGCAGTACTTC.

There are many counts of this clonotype. V is TRBV9 and J is TRBJ2-1; 13 bases align to TRBD2. This CDR3 comprises 16 residues. J gave up 5 bases and V 3 bases, and 5 bases lay outside the gene matches. In germline, CDR1 is SGDLS, CDR2 YYNGEE. DNA for the CDR3: TGTGCCAGCAGCGCTACTAGCGGGAGGGGTAACAATGAGCAGTTCTTC. This gives the protein CASSATSGRGNNEQFF.